The source of this T cell receptor beta chain is a study of control samples from healthy donors and cancer patients. V lost 3 bases and J lost 5, with 11 bases in between. CDR1 is SGHRS, CDR2 YFSETQ, per germline. The CDR3 is 13 residues long. Some clones are missing from TCRdb's copy, which holds only in-frame ones; the method was immunoSEQ multiplex PCR. Of 54,000 or so clones listed, 85% to 95% are singletons. Material for sequencing was blood. This TCR was recovered from a man in his thirties or forties in good health. The V gene is TRBV5-1, the J gene TRBJ2-5; D might be TRBD1 or TRBD2, each matching 5 bases. Written as DNA, the CDR3 is TGCGCCAGCAGCTCCAATGAGGGGGAGACCCAGTACTTC. This gives the protein CASSSNEGETQYF.